This T cell receptor beta chain stems from a study of T cells in Graves' hyperthyroidism and ophthalmopathy. Hyperthyroidism in the patients, aged 18 to 65, was newly diagnosed and under 2 months in duration. Reasons for excluding patients were uncontrolled infection, other autoimmune disease, pregnancy or lactation. The PBMCs were sourced from fresh peripheral blood (about 9.6 ml). Amplified regions were TCR beta CDR3 sequences from RNA transcripts. First-round RT-PCR of the TCR CDR3 relied on the HTBI primer set. TCRdb independently ran MiXCR on the multiplex PCR reads; one entry per CDR3 protein. The profile shows a few hundred thousand distinct CDR3 sequences, 20% to 25% of them singletons. Sequencing input: blood. The sequence came from a woman between 50 and 59 years old with Graves' hyperthyroidism.

The DNA of the CDR3 is TGTGCCAGTAGTGTCCGTGTCGACACTGAAGCTTTCTTT. Its translation is CASSVRVDTEAFF. V is TRBV19 and J is TRBJ1-1; no definite D call. Between the trimmed V and J ends, which lost 5 bases and 3 bases, there was a span of 10 bases. The CDR3 is 13 residues long. CDR1 and CDR2 (germline): LNHDA, SQIVND (reference sequence). The full variable domain, completed using reference TRBV19 and TRBJ1-1, is DGGITQSPKYLFRKEGQNVTLSCEQNLNHDAMYWYRQDPGQGLRLIYYSQIVNDFQKGDIAEGYSVSREKKESFPLTVTSAQKNPTAFYLCASSVRVDTEAFFGQGTRLTVV.